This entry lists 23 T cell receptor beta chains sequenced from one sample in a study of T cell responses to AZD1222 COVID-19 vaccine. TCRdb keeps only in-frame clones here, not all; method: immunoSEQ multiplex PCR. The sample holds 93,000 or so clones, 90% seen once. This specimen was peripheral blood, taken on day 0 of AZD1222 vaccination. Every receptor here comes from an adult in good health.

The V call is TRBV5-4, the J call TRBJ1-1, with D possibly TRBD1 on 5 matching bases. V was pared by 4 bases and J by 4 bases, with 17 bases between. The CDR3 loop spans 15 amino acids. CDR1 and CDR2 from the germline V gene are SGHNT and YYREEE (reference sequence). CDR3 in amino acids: CASSTNVGGSTEAFF. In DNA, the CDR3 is TGTGCCAGCAGCACCAACGTGGGGGGAAGCACTGAAGCTTTCTTT.

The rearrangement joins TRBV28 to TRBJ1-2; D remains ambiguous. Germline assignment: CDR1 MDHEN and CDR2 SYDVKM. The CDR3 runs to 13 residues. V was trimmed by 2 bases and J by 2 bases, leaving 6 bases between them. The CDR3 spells CASSLRVNYGYTF. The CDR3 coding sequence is TGTGCCAGCAGTTTAAGGGTCAACTATGGCTACACCTTC.

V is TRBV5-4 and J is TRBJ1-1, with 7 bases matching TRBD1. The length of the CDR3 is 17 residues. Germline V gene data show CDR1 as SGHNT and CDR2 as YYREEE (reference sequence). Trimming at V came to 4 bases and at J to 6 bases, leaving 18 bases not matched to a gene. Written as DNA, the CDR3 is TGTGCCAGCAGCCCTGGTCCGGGACAGTCAAAAAGCGCTGAAGCTTTCTTT. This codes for CASSPGPGQSKSAEAFF.

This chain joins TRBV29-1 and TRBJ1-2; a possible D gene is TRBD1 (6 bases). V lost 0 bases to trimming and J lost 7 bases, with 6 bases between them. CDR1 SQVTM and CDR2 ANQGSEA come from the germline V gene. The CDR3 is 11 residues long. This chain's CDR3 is CSVEEGGGYTF. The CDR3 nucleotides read TGCAGCGTTGAAGAAGGGGGTGGCTACACCTTC.

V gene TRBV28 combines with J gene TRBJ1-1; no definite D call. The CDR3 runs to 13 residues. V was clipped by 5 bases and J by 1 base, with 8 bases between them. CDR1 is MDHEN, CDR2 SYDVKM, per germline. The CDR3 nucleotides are TGTGCCAGCAGTCCACCACGGAACACTGAAGCTTTCTTT. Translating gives CASSPPRNTEAFF.

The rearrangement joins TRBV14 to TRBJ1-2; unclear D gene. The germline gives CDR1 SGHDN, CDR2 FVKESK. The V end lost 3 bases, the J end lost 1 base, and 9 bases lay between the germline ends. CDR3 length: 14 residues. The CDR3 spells CASSHSGFNYGYTF. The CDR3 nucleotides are TGTGCCAGCAGCCATTCGGGTTTTAACTATGGCTACACCTTC.

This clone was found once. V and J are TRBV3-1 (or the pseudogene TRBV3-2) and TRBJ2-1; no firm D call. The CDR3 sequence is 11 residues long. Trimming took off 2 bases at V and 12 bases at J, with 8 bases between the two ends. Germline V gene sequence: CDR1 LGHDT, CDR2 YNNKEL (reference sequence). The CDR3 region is CASSQFTAQFF. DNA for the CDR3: TGTGCCAGCAGCCAATTCACGGCGCAGTTCTTC.

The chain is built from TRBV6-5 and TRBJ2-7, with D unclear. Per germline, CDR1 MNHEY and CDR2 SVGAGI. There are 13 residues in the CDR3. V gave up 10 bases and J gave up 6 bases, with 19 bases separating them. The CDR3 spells CATATRLEGEQYF. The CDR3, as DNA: TGTGCCACCGCCACGAGGTTGGAAGGCGAGCAGTACTTC.

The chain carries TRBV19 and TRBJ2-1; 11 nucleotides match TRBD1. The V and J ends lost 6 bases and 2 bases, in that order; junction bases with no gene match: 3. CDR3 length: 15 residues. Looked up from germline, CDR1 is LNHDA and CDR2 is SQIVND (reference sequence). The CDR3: CASSQGQGAYNEQFF. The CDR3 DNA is TGTGCCAGTAGCCAGGGACAGGGGGCCTACAATGAGCAGTTCTTC.

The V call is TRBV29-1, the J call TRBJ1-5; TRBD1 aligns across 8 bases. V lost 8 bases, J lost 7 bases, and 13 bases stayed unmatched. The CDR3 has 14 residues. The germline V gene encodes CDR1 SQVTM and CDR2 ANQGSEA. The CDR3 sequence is CSLLGNRGEQPQHF. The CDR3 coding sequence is TGCAGCTTATTGGGGAACAGGGGGGAACAGCCCCAGCATTTT.

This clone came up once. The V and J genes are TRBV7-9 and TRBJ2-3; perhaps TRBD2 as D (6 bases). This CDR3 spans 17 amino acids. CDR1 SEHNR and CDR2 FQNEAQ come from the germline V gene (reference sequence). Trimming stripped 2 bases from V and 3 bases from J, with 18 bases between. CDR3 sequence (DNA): TGTGCCAGCAGCTTATTTAGCGGCTATAGTGGTACAGATACGCAGTATTTT. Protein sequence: CASSLFSGYSGTDTQYF.

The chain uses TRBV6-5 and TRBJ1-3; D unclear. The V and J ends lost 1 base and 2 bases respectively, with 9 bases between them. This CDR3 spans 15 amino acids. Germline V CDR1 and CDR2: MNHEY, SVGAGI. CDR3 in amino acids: CASSYWAGTGNTIYF. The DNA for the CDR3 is TGTGCCAGCAGTTACTGGGCAGGTACTGGAAACACCATATATTTT.

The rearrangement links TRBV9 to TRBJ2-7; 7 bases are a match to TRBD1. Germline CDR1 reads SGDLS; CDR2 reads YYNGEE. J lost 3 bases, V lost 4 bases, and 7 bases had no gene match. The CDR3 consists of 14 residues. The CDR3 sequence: CASSPEQGVYEQYF. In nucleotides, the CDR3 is TGTGCCAGCAGCCCCGAGCAGGGGGTCTACGAGCAGTACTTC. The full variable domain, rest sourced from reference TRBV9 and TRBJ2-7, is DSGVTQTPKHLITATGQRVTLRCSPRSGDLSVYWYQQSLDQGLQFLIQYYNGEERAKGNILERFSAQQFPDLHSELNLSSLELGDSALYFCASSPEQGVYEQYFGPGTRLTVT.

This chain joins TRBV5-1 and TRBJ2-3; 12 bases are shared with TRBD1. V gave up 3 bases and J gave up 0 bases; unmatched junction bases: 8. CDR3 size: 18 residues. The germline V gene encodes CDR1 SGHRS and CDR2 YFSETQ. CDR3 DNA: TGCGCCAGCAGCTCCGGGACAGGGGGCGATGCTAGCACAGATACGCAGTATTTT. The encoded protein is CASSSGTGGDASTDTQYF.

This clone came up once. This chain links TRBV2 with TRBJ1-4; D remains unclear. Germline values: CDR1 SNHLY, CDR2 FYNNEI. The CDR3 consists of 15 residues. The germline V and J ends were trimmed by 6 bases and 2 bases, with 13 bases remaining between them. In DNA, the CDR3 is TGTGCCAGCAGCGTCCAGGTGGACACTAATGAAAAACTGTTTTTT. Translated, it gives CASSVQVDTNEKLFF.

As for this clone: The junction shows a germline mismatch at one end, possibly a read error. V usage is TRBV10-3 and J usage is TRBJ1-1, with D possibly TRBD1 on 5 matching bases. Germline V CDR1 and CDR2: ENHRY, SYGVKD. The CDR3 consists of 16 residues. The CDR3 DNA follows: TGTGCCATCAGTAAGTCGGGGGTATCAGGAAACACTGAAGCTTTCTTT. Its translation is CAISKSGVSGNTEAFF.

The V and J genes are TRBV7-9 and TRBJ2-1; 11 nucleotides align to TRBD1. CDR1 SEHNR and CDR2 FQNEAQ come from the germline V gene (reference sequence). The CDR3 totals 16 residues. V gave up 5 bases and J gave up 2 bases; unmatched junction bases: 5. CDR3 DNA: TGTGCCAGCAGCCGGGACAGGGGGGCCCCCTACAATGAGCAGTTCTTC. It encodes CASSRDRGAPYNEQFF.

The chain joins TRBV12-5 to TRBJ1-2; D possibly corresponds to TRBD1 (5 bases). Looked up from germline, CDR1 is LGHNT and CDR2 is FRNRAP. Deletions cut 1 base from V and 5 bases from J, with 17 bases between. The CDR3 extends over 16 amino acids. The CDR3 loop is CASGLATGRAEYGYTF. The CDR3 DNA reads TGTGCTAGTGGTTTGGCAACGGGACGGGCCGAATATGGCTACACCTTC.

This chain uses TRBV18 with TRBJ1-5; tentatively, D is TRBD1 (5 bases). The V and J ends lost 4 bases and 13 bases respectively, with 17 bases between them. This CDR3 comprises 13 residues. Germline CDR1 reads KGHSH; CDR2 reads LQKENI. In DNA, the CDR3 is TGTGCCAGCTCACGGGACGAGAGGCGCCAACAGCATTTT. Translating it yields CASSRDERRQQHF.

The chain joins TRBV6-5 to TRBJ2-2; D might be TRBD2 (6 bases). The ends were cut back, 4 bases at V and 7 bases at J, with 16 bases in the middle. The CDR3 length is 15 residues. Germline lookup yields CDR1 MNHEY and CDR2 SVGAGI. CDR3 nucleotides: TGTGCCAGCAGTTCCACGGGAGTCAGGGTCGGGGAGCTGTTTTTT. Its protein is CASSSTGVRVGELFF.

The CDR3 protein is CASSLVASYNSPLHF. CDR3 bases: TGTGCCAGCAGCTTAGTTGCCTCCTATAATTCACCCCTCCACTTT. This chain joins TRBV7-9 and TRBJ1-6, with D uncertain. The germline CDR1 and CDR2 sequences are SEHNR and FQNEAQ (reference sequence). The CDR3 totals 15 residues. The ends were cut back, 1 base at V and 0 bases at J, with 4 bases in the middle.

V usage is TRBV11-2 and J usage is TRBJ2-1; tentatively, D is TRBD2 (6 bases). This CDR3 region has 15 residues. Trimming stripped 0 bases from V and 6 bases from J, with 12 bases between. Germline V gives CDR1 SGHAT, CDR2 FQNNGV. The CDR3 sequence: CASSLDLDGGNEQFF. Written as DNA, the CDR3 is TGTGCCAGCAGCTTAGATCTCGACGGGGGCAATGAGCAGTTCTTC.

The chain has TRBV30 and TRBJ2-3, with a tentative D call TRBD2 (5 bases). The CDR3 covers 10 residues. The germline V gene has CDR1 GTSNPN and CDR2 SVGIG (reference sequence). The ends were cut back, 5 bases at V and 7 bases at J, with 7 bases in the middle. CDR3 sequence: CAWGLYTQYF. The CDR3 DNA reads TGTGCCTGGGGACTTTATACGCAGTATTTT.